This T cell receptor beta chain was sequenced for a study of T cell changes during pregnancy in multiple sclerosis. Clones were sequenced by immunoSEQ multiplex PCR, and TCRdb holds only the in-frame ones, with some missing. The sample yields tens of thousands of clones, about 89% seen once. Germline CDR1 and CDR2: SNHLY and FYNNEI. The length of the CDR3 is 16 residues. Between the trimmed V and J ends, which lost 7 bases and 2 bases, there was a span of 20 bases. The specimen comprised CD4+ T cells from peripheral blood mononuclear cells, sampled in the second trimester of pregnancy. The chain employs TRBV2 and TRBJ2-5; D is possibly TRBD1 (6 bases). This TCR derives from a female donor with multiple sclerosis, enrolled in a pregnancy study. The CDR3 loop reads CASIQIGTGKQETQYF. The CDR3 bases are TGTGCCAGCATCCAAATTGGTACAGGGAAACAAGAGACCCAGTACTTC.